This record covers a single T cell receptor beta chain. Its antigen remains unidentified. This record belongs to a study of cytomegalovirus exposure and HLA in healthy donors. V dropped 1 base and J dropped 1 base, with 12 bases sitting between them. The CDR3 contains 16 residues. Per germline, CDR1 SGHTA and CDR2 FQGNSA. Overall study results and limits: With later analysis, a missense DCLRE1C variant became linked to TCR beta V- and J-gene trimming. Sequencing artifact likely explains a cluster of highly shared sequence variants.

In the PCR, 60 Vbeta and 13 Jbeta primers were used. Profiled with immunoSEQ multiplex PCR; TCRdb holds only in-frame clones, not every one. This sample has 150,000 to 200,000 clones; approximately 70% occur once, and the top ten carry around 6.9%. This TCR was recovered from a man aged 35 to 55 in good health and CMV-seropositive. The source material was PBMCs. This chain links TRBV7-2 with TRBJ2-3; D is perhaps TRBD2 (7 bases). CDR3 bases: TGTGCCAGCAGCTTAGGGGCGGGGGCCCGCACAGATACGCAGTATTTT. This sequence encodes CASSLGAGARTDTQYF.